The 21 T cell receptor beta chains below were found in one sample sequenced in a study of control samples from healthy donors and cancer patients. Measured with immunoSEQ multiplex PCR; TCRdb has only the in-frame clones, and not every one. The sample contains some 87,000 clones, 90% to 95% of which appear only once. Specimen: blood. The receptor set was obtained from a man aged 30 to 45 in good health.

The chain employs TRBV10-2 and TRBJ1-5; maybe TRBD1 (5 bases). V lost 0 bases and J 4 bases, leaving 10 bases between the germline ends. This CDR3 spans 15 amino acids. Germline V gene lookup returns CDR1 WSHSY and CDR2 SAAADI. The DNA for the CDR3 is TGCGCCAGCAGTGAGTCTTTTCGGGGGAATCAGCCCCAGCATTTT. Translated, it gives CASSESFRGNQPQHF.

There are a few counts of this clone. This chain joins TRBV6-4 and TRBJ2-1; unclear D gene. Germline CDR1 and CDR2: MRHNA and SNTAGT. V lost 5 bases to trimming and J lost 8 bases, with 19 bases between them. This CDR3 region has 15 residues. The CDR3 loop is CASSLGLAIPDEQFF. The CDR3 DNA follows: TGTGCCAGCAGTCTTGGGTTGGCCATCCCGGATGAGCAGTTCTTC.

The chain carries TRBV5-6 and TRBJ2-7; no reliable D call. The germline CDR1 and CDR2 sequences are SGHDT and YYEEEE. The CDR3 consists of 15 residues. The V end lost 2 bases, the J end lost 0 bases, and 12 bases lay between the germline ends. The CDR3 is CASSFRRTTSYEQYF. For the CDR3, the DNA is TGTGCCAGCAGCTTTCGGCGGACGACCTCCTACGAGCAGTACTTC.

V usage is TRBV6-5 and J usage is TRBJ2-5; D is perhaps TRBD2 (6 bases). Germline-derived CDR1 and CDR2 are MNHEY and SVGAGI. The length of the CDR3 is 15 residues. V was clipped by 6 bases and J by 4 bases, with 18 bases between them. The DNA for the CDR3 is TGTGCCAGCAGAGGAGGGAGTCAATCGGGAGAGACCCAGTACTTC. Amino acid sequence: CASRGGSQSGETQYF.

The V gene is TRBV2, the J gene TRBJ2-7; the D gene is possibly TRBD1 (5 bases). From germline, CDR1 is SNHLY and CDR2 FYNNEI. V was clipped by 5 bases and J by 2 bases, with 13 bases between them. CDR3 length equals 14 residues. CDR3 bases: TGTGCCAGCAGTTTTGCAGGGTCTACCTACGAGCAGTACTTC. It codes for CASSFAGSTYEQYF.

This rearrangement joins TRBV19 to TRBJ1-1, with D maybe TRBD1 (6 bases). Germline assignment: CDR1 LNHDA and CDR2 SQIVND (reference sequence). Deletions cut 3 bases from V and 1 base from J, with 12 bases between. The CDR3 is 15 residues long. CDR3 nucleotide sequence: TGTGCCAGTAGTATGGACAGAATGAGGAACACTGAAGCTTTCTTT. This gives the protein CASSMDRMRNTEAFF.

J is TRBJ1-1 and V is TRBV12-3 or TRBV12-4; D uncertain. The CDR3 covers 13 residues. With 3 bases removed from V and 1 base from J, the gap between germline ends came to 6 bases. The CDR3, as DNA: TGTGCCAGCAGTTTTGAGGCGAACACTGAAGCTTTCTTT. Translation: CASSFEANTEAFF.

The chain carries TRBV24-1 and TRBJ2-2, with D hard to call. This CDR3 is 12 amino acids long. V was trimmed by 9 bases and J by 1 base, leaving 5 bases between them. Germline V gene data show CDR1 as KGHDR and CDR2 as SFDVKD. CDR3 DNA: TGTGCCACCGAAGAGAACACCGGGGAGCTGTTTTTT. Encoded protein: CATEENTGELFF.

The rearrangement links TRBV12-3 or TRBV12-4 to TRBJ1-2; 8 nucleotides agree with TRBD1. The J segment lost 5 bases and the V segment lost 4 bases, leaving 3 bases of the junction unmatched. The CDR3 loop spans 13 amino acids. The CDR3 region is CASSSDRGYGYTF. The CDR3 DNA is TGTGCCAGCAGTTCCGACAGGGGTTATGGCTACACCTTC.

The gene calls are TRBV7-2 and TRBJ2-4, with 7 nucleotides matching TRBD1. Germline V lookup: CDR1 SGHTA, CDR2 FQGNSA. V shed 4 bases and J 5 bases; nucleotides not matched to a gene: 8. This CDR3 region has 15 residues. CDR3 in amino acids: CASSYLPGQQNIQYF. CDR3 DNA: TGTGCCAGCAGCTACCTTCCGGGACAGCAAAACATTCAGTACTTC.

This clone was seen once. The chain is built from TRBV27 and TRBJ1-5, with D perhaps matching TRBD1 (6 bases). The CDR3 covers 13 residues. V shed 8 bases and J shed 7 bases, with 15 bases lying between them. From germline, CDR1 is MNHEY and CDR2 SMNVEV (reference sequence). The CDR3 DNA reads TGTGCCAGCGCCTCAGGGGCAGAACAGCCCCAGCATTTT. Translation gives CASASGAEQPQHF.

The chain combines TRBV5-4 with TRBJ2-5; TRBD1 matches 8 bases. The V and J ends lost 2 bases and 3 bases, in that order; junction bases with no gene match: 9. Germline lookup yields CDR1 SGHNT and CDR2 YYREEE (reference sequence). The CDR3 sequence is 16 residues long. This chain's CDR3 is CASSFGRDRQKETQYF. Written as DNA, the CDR3 is TGTGCCAGCAGCTTTGGCCGGGACAGGCAAAAAGAGACCCAGTACTTC.

V usage is TRBV28 and J usage is TRBJ1-2; D is undetermined. The germline V and J ends were trimmed by 3 bases and 2 bases, with 7 bases remaining between them. Germline values: CDR1 MDHEN, CDR2 SYDVKM. CDR3 length: 13 amino acids. The CDR3 protein is CASSFSANYGYTF. CDR3 nucleotides: TGTGCCAGCAGTTTCTCAGCGAACTATGGCTACACCTTC.

This sequence joins TRBV30 and TRBJ1-5; a possible D gene is TRBD1 (5 bases). The germline V and J ends were trimmed by 1 base and 6 bases, with 19 bases remaining between them. Germline V gives CDR1 GTSNPN, CDR2 SVGIG (reference sequence). This CDR3 is built from 16 residues. This chain's CDR3 is CAWSAPGLSFSQPQHF. The CDR3 DNA reads as TGTGCCTGGAGTGCCCCGGGACTATCGTTCAGTCAGCCCCAGCATTTT.

V is TRBV5-4 and J is TRBJ1-2; a possible D gene is TRBD1 (5 bases). The length of the CDR3 is 14 residues. Germline lookup yields CDR1 SGHNT and CDR2 YYREEE (reference sequence). V was cut by 0 bases and J by 6 bases, with 12 bases left in between. CDR3 in DNA: TGTGCCAGCAGCTTGGGAACGGGGGGAAATGGCTACACCTTC. It specifies CASSLGTGGNGYTF.

The V gene is TRBV7-2, the J gene TRBJ2-1, with a weak D call TRBD1 (6 bases). The V gene's germline CDR1 is SGHTA and CDR2 FQGNSA. The V and J ends lost 5 bases and 3 bases respectively, with 14 bases between them. This CDR3 spans 15 amino acids. This CDR3 reads CASSPTDSLYNEQFF. The CDR3 DNA is TGTGCCAGCAGCCCGACGGACAGCCTCTACAATGAGCAGTTCTTC.

The rearrangement links TRBV18 to TRBJ1-5; D possibly corresponds to TRBD1 (6 bases). The CDR3 is made up of 13 amino acids. Germline V gene data show CDR1 as KGHSH and CDR2 as LQKENI. V shed 4 bases and J shed 5 bases, with 9 bases lying between them. The CDR3 protein is CASSRTGHQPQHF. CDR3 nucleotide sequence: TGTGCCAGCTCACGAACAGGGCATCAGCCCCAGCATTTT. Supplemented by reference TRBV18 and TRBJ1-5, the full variable domain reads NAGVMQNPRHLVRRRGQEARLRCSPMKGHSHVYWYRQLPEEGLKFMVYLQKENIIDESGMPKERFSAEFPKEGPSILRIQQVVRGDSAAYFCASSRTGHQPQHFGDGTRLSIL.

The genes are TRBV11-2 and TRBJ2-7, with D possibly TRBD1 on 5 matching bases. The CDR3 contains 13 residues. Germline V gene sequence: CDR1 SGHAT, CDR2 FQNNGV. Trimming stripped 5 bases from V and 6 bases from J, with 14 bases between. The CDR3 DNA reads TGTGCCAGCAGCCCCAGACAGAACTCCGAGCAGTACTTC. Encoded protein: CASSPRQNSEQYF.

This clone was seen only once. As DNA, the CDR3 is TGCGCCAGCACCAAGTCGCGGGATGAGCAGTTCTTC. Translated: CASTKSRDEQFF. The V call is TRBV5-1, the J call TRBJ2-1; D might be TRBD2 (5 bases). The CDR3 contains 12 residues. The V gene lost 6 bases and the J gene lost 8 bases, with 12 bases spanning the gap. Germline CDR1 is SGHRS and CDR2 is YFSETQ. Full variable domain (rest looked up from reference TRBV5-1 and TRBJ2-1): KAGVTQTPRYLIKTRGQQVTLSCSPISGHRSVSWYQQTPGQGLQFLFEYFSETQRNKGNFPGRFSGRQFSNSRSEMNVSTLELGDSALYLCASTKSRDEQFFGPGTRLTVL.

Written as DNA, the CDR3 is TGTGCCAGCAGTCCCCCCCAAGAGACCCAGTACTTC. Residues: CASSPPQETQYF. The rearrangement joins TRBV6-5 to TRBJ2-5; no reliable D call. V lost 5 bases to trimming and J lost 1 base, with 5 bases between them. Looked up from germline, CDR1 is MNHEY and CDR2 is SVGAGI. This CDR3 comprises 12 residues.

The rearrangement joins TRBV4-1 to TRBJ2-1; the match to TRBD2 covers 7 bases. CDR3 length equals 14 residues. Germline assignment: CDR1 MGHRA and CDR2 YSYEKL. Trimming took 4 bases from V and 6 from J; bases not matched to a gene: 6. The CDR3 region has the DNA TGCGCCAGCAGCCGCGGCGGGAGTGGCAATGAGCAGTTCTTC. Protein sequence: CASSRGGSGNEQFF.